This is a list of T cell receptor beta chains from one sample in a study of identical twins. TCRdb reprocessed the 5' RACE reads via MiXCR and lists one record per CDR3 protein. Of 700,000 or so distinct CDR3 sequences listed, 8.6% were seen once; the top ten hold around 0.98%. This sample was shared with a second study, whose subject was yellow fever vaccine responses in identical twins.

The specimen was PBMCs. The origin of the receptors is a woman aged 18-29 years in good health. The CDR3 runs from the conserved cysteine through the conserved F or W. The order of the fields is J gene, V gene, CDR3 protein.

J: TRBJ2-2; V: TRBV6-5; CDR3: CASSYVTGTTGELFF
J: TRBJ1-1; V: TRBV29-1; CDR3: CSVEQGVTEAFF
J: TRBJ2-7; V: TRBV4-3; CDR3: CASSQDLGTASYEQYF
J: TRBJ2-7; V: TRBV28; CDR3: CASSFQGSGYEQYF
J: TRBJ1-5; V: TRBV6-5; CDR3: CASGQGRQPQHF
J: TRBJ2-7; V: TRBV27; CDR3: CASSKTGLSSYEQYF
J: TRBJ2-1; V: TRBV7-9; CDR3: CASSLGTAIYNEQFF
J: TRBJ1-2; V: TRBV11-1; CDR3: CASSLESQAYYGYTF
J: TRBJ2-3; V: TRBV11-2; CDR3: CASSPLSGTRTDTQYF
J: TRBJ1-2; V: TRBV3-1; CDR3: CASSDRGSGYTF
J: TRBJ1-1; V: TRBV7-8; CDR3: CASSFSAGGAFF
J: TRBJ1-1; V: TRBV6-4; CDR3: CASRATGLNTEAFF
J: TRBJ2-2; V: TRBV12-3/TRBV12-4; CDR3: CASRGGAGELFF
J: TRBJ2-2; V: TRBV10-3; CDR3: CAINGGATGELFF
J: TRBJ1-1; V: TRBV7-3; CDR3: CAIPDGNTEAFF
J: TRBJ2-7; V: TRBV7-2; CDR3: CASSSQGGTYEQYF
J: TRBJ2-1; V: TRBV12-3/TRBV12-4; CDR3: CASSPRGAGDEQFF
J: TRBJ2-5; V: TRBV20-1; CDR3: CSARDSGGKQETQYF
J: TRBJ2-2; V: TRBV6-1; CDR3: CASSPSGGGANTGELFF
J: TRBJ2-1; V: TRBV30; CDR3: CAWSVDYEQFF
J: TRBJ2-5; V: TRBV7-2; CDR3: CASSLSGGTQAQYF
J: TRBJ2-1; V: TRBV6-5; CDR3: CASSYTGGAIHEQFF
J: TRBJ2-7; V: TRBV5-1; CDR3: CASSFEENFYEQYF
J: TRBJ2-7; V: TRBV7-8; CDR3: CASSSQGYYEQYF
J: TRBJ1-1; V: TRBV7-9; CDR3: CASGTVEAFF
J: TRBJ1-2; V: TRBV6-2/TRBV6-3; CDR3: CASSYSLDRGYTF
J: TRBJ1-5; V: TRBV14; CDR3: CASSPTGYNQPQHF
J: TRBJ2-7; V: TRBV4-2; CDR3: CASSQPGTDSYEQYF
J: TRBJ2-2; V: TRBV4-1; CDR3: CASSQGVNGIWMNTGELFF
J: TRBJ2-3; V: TRBV20-1; CDR3: CSARILAGDDTDTQYF
J: TRBJ2-7; V: TRBV6-1; CDR3: CASSEASRTDQYF
J: TRBJ2-2; V: TRBV20-1; CDR3: CSAVKRQGPGELFF
J: TRBJ2-5; V: TRBV6-2/TRBV6-3; CDR3: CASSYPPETQYF
J: TRBJ2-7; V: TRBV28; CDR3: CARGAISGTSEQYF
J: TRBJ2-7; V: TRBV7-9; CDR3: CASSLRDRDHEQYF
J: TRBJ2-1; V: TRBV6-1; CDR3: CASRTGTGGRYNEQFF
J: TRBJ2-6; V: TRBV2; CDR3: CASSELGGSGANVLTF
J: TRBJ2-7; V: TRBV20-1; CDR3: CSARQDFYEQYF
J: TRBJ2-7; V: TRBV5-1; CDR3: CASSLTGTETYEQYF
J: TRBJ2-7; V: TRBV11-2; CDR3: CASSLRDPHEQYF
J: TRBJ2-1; V: TRBV7-2; CDR3: CASSLFTTANEQFF
J: TRBJ2-3; V: TRBV5-5; CDR3: CASSFTTISTDTQYF
J: TRBJ2-2; V: TRBV5-1; CDR3: CASTLTGGDTGELFF
J: TRBJ2-3; V: TRBV18; CDR3: CASSPPTGGAIDTQYF
J: TRBJ2-5; V: TRBV12-3/TRBV12-4; CDR3: CASSAGTHQETQYF
J: TRBJ2-1; V: TRBV7-3; CDR3: CASSLIFDNEQFF
J: TRBJ1-2; V: TRBV6-1; CDR3: CASSPTSDTRYGYTF